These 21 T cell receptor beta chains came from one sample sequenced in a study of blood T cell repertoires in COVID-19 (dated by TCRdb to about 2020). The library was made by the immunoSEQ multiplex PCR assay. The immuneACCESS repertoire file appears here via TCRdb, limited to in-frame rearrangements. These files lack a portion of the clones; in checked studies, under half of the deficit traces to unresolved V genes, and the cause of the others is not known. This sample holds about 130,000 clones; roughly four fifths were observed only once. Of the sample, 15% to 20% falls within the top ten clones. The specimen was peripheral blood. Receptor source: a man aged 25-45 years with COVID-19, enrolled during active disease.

The CDR3 sequence is CASSQMLAGDTGELFF. CDR3 nucleotide sequence: TGCGCCAGCAGCCAAATGCTAGCGGGGGATACCGGGGAGCTGTTTTTT. The chain combines TRBV4-3 with TRBJ2-2; 10 bases map to TRBD2. CDR3 length: 16 residues. CDR1 and CDR2 from the germline V gene are LGHNA and YSLEER. V trimming: 2 bases; J trimming: 5 bases; junction bases outside the gene matches: 5.

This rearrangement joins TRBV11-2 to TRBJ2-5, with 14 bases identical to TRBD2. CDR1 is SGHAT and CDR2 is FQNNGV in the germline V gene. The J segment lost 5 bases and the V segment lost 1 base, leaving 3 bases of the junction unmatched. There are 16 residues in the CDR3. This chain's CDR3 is CASSLGTSGGPETQYF. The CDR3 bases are TGTGCCAGCAGCTTAGGGACTAGCGGGGGGCCTGAGACCCAGTACTTC. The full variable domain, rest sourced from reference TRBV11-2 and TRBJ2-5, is EAGVAQSPRYKIIEKRQSVAFWCNPISGHATLYWYQQILGQGPKLLIQFQNNGVVDDSQLPKDRFSAERLKGVDSTLKIQPAKLEDSAVYLCASSLGTSGGPETQYFGPGTRLLVL.

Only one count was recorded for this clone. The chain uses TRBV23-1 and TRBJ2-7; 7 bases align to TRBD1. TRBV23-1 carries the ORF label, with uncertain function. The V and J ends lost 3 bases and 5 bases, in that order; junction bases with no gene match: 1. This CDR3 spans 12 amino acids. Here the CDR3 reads CASSQTGNEQYF. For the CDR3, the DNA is TGCGCCAGCAGTCAGACAGGGAACGAGCAGTACTTC.

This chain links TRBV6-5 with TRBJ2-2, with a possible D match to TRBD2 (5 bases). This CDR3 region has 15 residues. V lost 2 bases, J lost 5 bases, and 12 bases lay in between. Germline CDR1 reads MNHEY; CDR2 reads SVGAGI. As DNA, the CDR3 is TGTGCCAGCAGTTACGGGCCCTCGGGGACCGGGGAGCTGTTTTTT. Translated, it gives CASSYGPSGTGELFF.

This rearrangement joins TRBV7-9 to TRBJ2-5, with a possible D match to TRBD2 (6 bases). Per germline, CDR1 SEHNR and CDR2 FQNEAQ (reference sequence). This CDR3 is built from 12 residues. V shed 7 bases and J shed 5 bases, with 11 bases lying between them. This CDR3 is CASKNSGETQYF. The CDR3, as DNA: TGTGCCAGCAAAAACAGCGGGGAGACCCAGTACTTC.

This CDR3 is CASSSDRDRGSGELFF. The CDR3 DNA sequence: TGTGCCAGCAGTTCCGACCGGGACAGGGGATCCGGGGAGCTGTTTTTT. This chain connects TRBV6-5 to TRBJ2-2; 10 bases fit TRBD1. The CDR3 has 16 amino acids. Trimming cost V 4 bases and J 6 bases; bases outside gene matches: 8. CDR1 and CDR2 from the germline V gene are MNHEY and SVGAGI.

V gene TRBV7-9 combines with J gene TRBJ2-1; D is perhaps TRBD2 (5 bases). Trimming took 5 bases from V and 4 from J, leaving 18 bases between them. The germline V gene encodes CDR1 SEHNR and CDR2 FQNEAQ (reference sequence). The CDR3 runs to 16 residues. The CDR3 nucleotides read TGTGCCAGCAGCCCCCCGTTTGGCAGGACTTACAATGAGCAGTTCTTC. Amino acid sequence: CASSPPFGRTYNEQFF.

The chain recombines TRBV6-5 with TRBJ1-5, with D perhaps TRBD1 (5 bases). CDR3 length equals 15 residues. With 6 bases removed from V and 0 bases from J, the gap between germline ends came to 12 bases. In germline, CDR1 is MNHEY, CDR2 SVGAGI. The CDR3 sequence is CASRQTGDSNQPQHF. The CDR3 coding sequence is TGTGCCAGCAGACAAACAGGAGATAGCAATCAGCCCCAGCATTTT.

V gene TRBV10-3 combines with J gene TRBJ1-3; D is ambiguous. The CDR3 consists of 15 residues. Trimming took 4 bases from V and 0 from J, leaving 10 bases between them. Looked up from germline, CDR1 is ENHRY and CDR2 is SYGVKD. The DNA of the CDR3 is TGTGCCATCAGTGGGTCGAGCGCCTCTGGAAACACCATATATTTT. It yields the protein CAISGSSASGNTIYF.

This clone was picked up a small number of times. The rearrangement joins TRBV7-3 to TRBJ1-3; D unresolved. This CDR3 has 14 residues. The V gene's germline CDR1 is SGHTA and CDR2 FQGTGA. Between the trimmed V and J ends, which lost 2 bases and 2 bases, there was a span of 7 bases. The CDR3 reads CASSLGGPGNTIYF. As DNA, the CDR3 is TGTGCCAGCAGCTTAGGCGGCCCTGGAAACACCATATATTTT.

The CDR3 spells CATQQGSNQPQHF. CDR3 coding DNA: TGTGCCACCCAACAGGGAAGCAATCAGCCCCAGCATTTT. This chain links TRBV18 with TRBJ1-5, with D perhaps matching TRBD1 (6 bases). The V end was cut by 10 bases, the J end by 1 base, with 11 bases between. There are 13 residues in the CDR3. Germline V gene lookup returns CDR1 KGHSH and CDR2 LQKENI.

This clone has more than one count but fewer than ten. In nucleotides, the CDR3 is TGTGCCTGGAGTCTCCATCAGACAGGGGGTTCGAGTGGCTACACCTTC. Translated, it gives CAWSLHQTGGSSGYTF. This chain links TRBV30 with TRBJ1-2; the match to TRBD1 covers 9 bases. The germline gives CDR1 GTSNPN, CDR2 SVGIG (reference sequence). CDR3 length: 16 amino acids. J gave up 7 bases and V 2 bases, and 14 bases lay outside the gene matches.

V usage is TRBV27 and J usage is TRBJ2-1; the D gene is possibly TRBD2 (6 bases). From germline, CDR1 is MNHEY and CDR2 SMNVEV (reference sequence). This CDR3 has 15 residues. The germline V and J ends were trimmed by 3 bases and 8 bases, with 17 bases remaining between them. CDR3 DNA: TGTGCCAGCAGTTTTCGACCGGAGGGATACGATGAGCAGTTCTTC. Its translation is CASSFRPEGYDEQFF.

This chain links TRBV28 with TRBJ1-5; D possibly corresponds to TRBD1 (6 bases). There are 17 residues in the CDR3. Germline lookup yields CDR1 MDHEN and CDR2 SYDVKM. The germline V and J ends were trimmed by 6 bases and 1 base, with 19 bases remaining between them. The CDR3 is CASRPFRGAGSNQPQHF. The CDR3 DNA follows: TGTGCCAGCAGGCCCTTCCGGGGGGCGGGGAGCAATCAGCCCCAGCATTTT. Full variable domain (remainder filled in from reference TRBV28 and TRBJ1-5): DVKVTQSSRYLVKRTGEKVFLECVQDMDHENMFWYRQDPGLGLRLIYFSYDVKMKEKGDIPEGYSVSREKKERFSLILESASTNQTSMYLCASRPFRGAGSNQPQHFGDGTRLSIL.

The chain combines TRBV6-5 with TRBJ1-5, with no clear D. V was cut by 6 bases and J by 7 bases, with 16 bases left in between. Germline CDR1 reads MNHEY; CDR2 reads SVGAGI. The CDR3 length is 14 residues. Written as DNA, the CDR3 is TGTGCCAGCAGGCCGGACGGGAGAGGGCAGCCCCAGCATTTT. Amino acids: CASRPDGRGQPQHF.

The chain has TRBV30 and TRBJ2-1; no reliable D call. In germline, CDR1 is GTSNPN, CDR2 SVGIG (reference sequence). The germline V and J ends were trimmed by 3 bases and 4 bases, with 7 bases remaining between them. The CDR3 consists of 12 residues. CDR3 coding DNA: TGTGCCTGGAGCGCTGAGTACAATGAGCAGTTCTTC. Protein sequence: CAWSAEYNEQFF.

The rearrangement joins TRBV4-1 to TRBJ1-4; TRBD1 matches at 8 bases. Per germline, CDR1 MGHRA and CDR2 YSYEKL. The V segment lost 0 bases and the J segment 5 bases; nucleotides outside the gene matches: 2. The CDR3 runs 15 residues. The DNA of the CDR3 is TGCGCCAGCAGCCAAGAGGGGACAGGCAATGAAAAACTGTTTTTT. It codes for CASSQEGTGNEKLFF.

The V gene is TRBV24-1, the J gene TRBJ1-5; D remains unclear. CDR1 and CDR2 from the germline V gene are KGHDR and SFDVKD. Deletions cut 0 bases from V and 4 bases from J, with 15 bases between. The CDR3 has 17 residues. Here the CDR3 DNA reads TGTGCCACCAGTGATTTGATCAAGCGGGGTCCTAATCAGCCCCAGCATTTT. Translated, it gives CATSDLIKRGPNQPQHF.

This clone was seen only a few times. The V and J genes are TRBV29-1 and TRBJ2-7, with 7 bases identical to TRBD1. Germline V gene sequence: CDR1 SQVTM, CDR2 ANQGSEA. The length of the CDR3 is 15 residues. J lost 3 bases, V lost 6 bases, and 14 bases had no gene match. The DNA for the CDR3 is TGCAGCGTGGTCCAAACAGGGGTGGGACGCTACGAGCAGTACTTC. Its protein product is CSVVQTGVGRYEQYF.

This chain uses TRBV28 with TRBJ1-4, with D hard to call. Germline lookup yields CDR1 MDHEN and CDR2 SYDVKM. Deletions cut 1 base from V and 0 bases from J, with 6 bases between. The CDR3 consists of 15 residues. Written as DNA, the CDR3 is TGTGCCAGCAGTTTATCGACTGCAACTAATGAAAAACTGTTTTTT. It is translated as CASSLSTATNEKLFF.

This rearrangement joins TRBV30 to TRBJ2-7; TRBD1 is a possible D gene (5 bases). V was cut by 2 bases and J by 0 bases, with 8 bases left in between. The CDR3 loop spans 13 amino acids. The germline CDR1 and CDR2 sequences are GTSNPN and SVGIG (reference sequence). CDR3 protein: CAWSRGISYEQYF. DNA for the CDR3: TGTGCCTGGAGTAGGGGAATCTCCTACGAGCAGTACTTC.